Listed below are T cell receptor beta chains from one sample, sequenced in a study of regulatory T cells in long-lasting Graves disease. From the multiplex PCR reads, TCRdb called clonotypes with MiXCR, one entry per CDR3 protein. The sample has about 470,000 distinct CDR3 sequences; 20% to 25% are singletons. The specimen was peripheral blood mononuclear cells (PBMCs), collected when the disease was refractory, from a patient treated with antithyroid drugs. These receptors originate from a female donor with Graves disease. The CDR3 runs from the conserved cysteine through the conserved F or W.

j_call,v_call,cdr3_aa
TRBJ1-4,TRBV5-1,CASGPGTPGGEKLFF
TRBJ2-7,TRBV7-6,CASSRQGTHNEQYF
TRBJ1-5,TRBV5-1,CASSFGWGEGQPQHF
TRBJ1-1,TRBV9,CASSVDPDKNTEAFF
TRBJ2-5,TRBV4-1,CASSQGRGGRETQYF
TRBJ1-1,TRBV30,CAWSDEGAFTEAFF
TRBJ2-7,TRBV12-3/TRBV12-4,CASSAGTESSYEQYF
TRBJ1-1,TRBV6-1,CASREPGGRNTEAFF
TRBJ2-3,TRBV12-3/TRBV12-4,CASALGGGAADTQYF
TRBJ1-1,TRBV4-1,CASSQDLQPEAFF